This T cell receptor (beta chain) was captured in a study of identical twins. As for this clonotype: Its antigen remains unknown.

From the 5' RACE reads, TCRdb called clonotypes with MiXCR, one entry per CDR3 protein. The sample has about 390,000 distinct CDR3 sequences, roughly 9% seen once. Study-wide results and caveats: Alpha sequences that were out-of-frame and twin-shared showed an excess of low generation probability. Surplus twin overlap in beta out-of-frame sequences was less pronounced. High-abundance cord blood beta clonotypes had fewer insertions; memory repertoires showed none. Models predicted too little out-of-frame TCR alpha sharing in monozygotic twins.

CDR1 DFQATT and CDR2 SNEGSKA come from the germline V gene (reference sequence). The CDR3 runs to 14 residues. Deletions cut 6 bases from V and 1 base from J, with 14 bases between. The chain couples TRBV20-1 to TRBJ2-3; no clear D. Sample: naive T cells sorted from blood. This clonotype was sampled from a woman in her 50s in good health. The CDR3: CSAPADLRTDTQYF. Written as DNA, the CDR3 is TGCAGTGCCCCCGCTGACTTACGCACAGATACGCAGTATTTT.